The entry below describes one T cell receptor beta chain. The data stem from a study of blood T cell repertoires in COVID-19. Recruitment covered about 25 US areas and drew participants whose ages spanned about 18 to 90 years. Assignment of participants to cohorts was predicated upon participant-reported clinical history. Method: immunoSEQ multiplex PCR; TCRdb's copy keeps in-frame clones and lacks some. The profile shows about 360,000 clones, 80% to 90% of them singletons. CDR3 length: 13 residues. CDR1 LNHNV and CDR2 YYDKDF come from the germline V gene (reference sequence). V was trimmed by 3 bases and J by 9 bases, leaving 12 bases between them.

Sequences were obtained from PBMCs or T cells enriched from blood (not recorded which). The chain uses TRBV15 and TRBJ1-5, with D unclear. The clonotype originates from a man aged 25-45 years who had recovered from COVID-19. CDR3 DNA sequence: TGTGCCACCAGCAGGGAGCGGGTCTCGCCCCAGCATTTT. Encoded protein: CATSRERVSPQHF.